The 8 T cell receptor beta chains listed next were all sequenced from one sample in a study of blood T cell repertoires in COVID-19. Clones were read by immunoSEQ multiplex PCR, and TCRdb kept only the in-frame ones, dropping some. The data show about 300,000 clones, roughly nine tenths seen once. The specimen was peripheral blood. Every receptor here comes from a woman in her twenties or thirties with COVID-19, enrolled during active disease.

This chain links TRBV18 with TRBJ1-5, with D possibly TRBD1 on 5 matching bases. This CDR3 contains 13 residues. Between the trimmed V and J ends, which lost 5 bases and 3 bases, there was a span of 8 bases. Germline V gene data show CDR1 as KGHSH and CDR2 as LQKENI. The CDR3, as DNA: TGTGCCAGCTCAGCGGACACCAATCAGCCCCAGCATTTT. Encoded protein: CASSADTNQPQHF. Drawing the rest from reference TRBV18 and TRBJ1-5, the complete variable domain is NAGVMQNPRHLVRRRGQEARLRCSPMKGHSHVYWYRQLPEEGLKFMVYLQKENIIDESGMPKERFSAEFPKEGPSILRIQQVVRGDSAAYFCASSADTNQPQHFGDGTRLSIL.

This chain uses TRBV12-3 or TRBV12-4 with TRBJ1-2, with 8 bases lining up with TRBD1. J gave up 4 bases and V 3 bases, and 1 base lay outside the gene matches. CDR3 length equals 13 residues. The CDR3 sequence is CASSLGTGYGYTF. The DNA of the CDR3 is TGTGCCAGCAGTTTGGGGACAGGCTATGGCTACACCTTC.

This rearrangement joins TRBV29-1 to TRBJ1-1; 7 nucleotides agree with TRBD1. The CDR3 length is 13 residues. The germline gives CDR1 SQVTM, CDR2 ANQGSEA. With 2 bases clipped from V and 11 bases from J, the junction kept 11 bases outside the gene matches. The CDR3 bases are TGCAGCGTTGAATGGGGGCAGGGGGAGAAGGCTTTCTTT. Amino acid sequence: CSVEWGQGEKAFF.

The genes are TRBV12-5 and TRBJ2-1; 10 bases align to TRBD2. Germline CDR1 is LGHNT and CDR2 is FRNRAP. This CDR3 contains 15 residues. J was trimmed by 7 bases and V by 5 bases; bases with no gene match: 8. Here the CDR3 DNA reads TGTGCTAGTGGTCCGGATACTAGCGGGATAAATGAGCAGTTCTTC. Its protein is CASGPDTSGINEQFF.

The genes are TRBV19 and TRBJ2-7, with D tentatively TRBD1 (6 bases). CDR1 is LNHDA and CDR2 is SQIVND in the germline V gene (reference sequence). The ends were cut back, 1 base at V and 1 base at J, with 17 bases in the middle. The CDR3 has 17 residues. CDR3 sequence reads: CASSIARTAYYSYEQYF. In nucleotides, the CDR3 is TGTGCCAGTAGTATAGCGCGGACAGCCTACTATTCCTACGAGCAGTACTTC.

This rearrangement joins TRBV6-2 or TRBV6-3 to TRBJ1-5; no clear D. V lost 0 bases to trimming and J lost 2 bases, with 5 bases between them. There are 14 residues in the CDR3. Per the germline V gene, CDR1 is MNHEY and CDR2 is SVGEGT. CDR3 bases: TGTGCCAGCAGTTACTCGGCAGGCAATCAGCCCCAGCATTTT. It translates to CASSYSAGNQPQHF.

The genes are TRBV27 and TRBJ2-5; 11 nucleotides line up with TRBD2. The CDR3 loop spans 16 amino acids. Germline V lookup: CDR1 MNHEY, CDR2 SMNVEV (reference sequence). V was clipped by 2 bases and J by 1 base; unmatched bases: 3. DNA for the CDR3: TGTGCCAGCAGTTTACGTAGCGGGAGGGCCCAAGAGACCCAGTACTTC. This gives the protein CASSLRSGRAQETQYF.

The J gene is TRBJ1-3, the V gene TRBV14; no definite D call. The CDR3 extends over 15 amino acids. Germline-derived CDR1 and CDR2 are SGHDN and FVKESK. V was pared by 0 bases and J by 2 bases, with 8 bases between. The CDR3 spells CASSQDFTAGNTIYF. DNA for the CDR3: TGTGCCAGCAGCCAAGATTTTACAGCTGGAAACACCATATATTTT. Complete variable domain (other parts from reference TRBV14 and TRBJ1-3): EAGVTQFPSHSVIEKGQTVTLRCDPISGHDNLYWYRRVMGKEIKFLLHFVKESKQDESGMPNNRFLAERTGGTYSTLKVQPAELEDSGVYFCASSQDFTAGNTIYFGEGSWLTVV.